One sample yielded the 15 T cell receptor beta chains listed below, sequenced in a study of blood T cell repertoires in COVID-19 (dated by TCRdb to about 2020). Libraries were constructed by the immunoSEQ multiplex PCR assay. TCRdb retrieved this table from immuneACCESS and kept in-frame rearrangements only. Not all clones are present; in checked studies, unresolved V genes account for under half, and no reason is known for the remainder. For this sample the table gives under 200,000 clones, of which around four fifths were detected only once. Jointly, the top ten make up approximately 0.99% of the sample. The source material was peripheral blood. The receptors stem from a man in his fifties or sixties with COVID-19, enrolled during active disease.

V and J are TRBV30 and TRBJ2-3; D perhaps matches TRBD1 (5 bases). This CDR3 contains 16 residues. The V end lost 3 bases, the J end lost 2 bases, and 18 bases lay between the germline ends. The germline CDR1 and CDR2 sequences are GTSNPN and SVGIG (reference sequence). The chain's CDR3 is CAWSAIGRADTDTQYF. The CDR3 nucleotides are TGTGCCTGGAGCGCCATAGGCAGGGCGGACACAGATACGCAGTATTTT.

The rearrangement joins TRBV6-5 to TRBJ1-6; no firm D call. The CDR3 runs to 15 residues. Trimming stripped 0 bases from V and 9 bases from J, with 12 bases between. Germline V lookup: CDR1 MNHEY, CDR2 SVGAGI. Here the CDR3 reads CASSYSRLGPSPLHF. CDR3 bases: TGTGCCAGCAGTTACTCCCGGCTGGGCCCTTCACCCCTCCACTTT.

The chain couples TRBV30 to TRBJ1-2; unclear D gene. CDR1 is GTSNPN and CDR2 is SVGIG in the germline V gene (reference sequence). The CDR3 contains 10 residues. Trimming left V 5 bases short and J 4 bases short, with 5 bases between. The CDR3 nucleotides read TGTGCCTGGTATTCCTATGGCTACACCTTC. It is translated as CAWYSYGYTF.

The V gene is TRBV7-9, the J gene TRBJ1-1; tentative D call: TRBD1 (6 bases). The CDR3 sequence is 13 residues long. V dropped 0 bases and J dropped 6 bases, with 8 bases sitting between them. Germline CDR1 is SEHNR and CDR2 is FQNEAQ (reference sequence). CDR3 protein: CASSLAGGAEAFF. Here the CDR3 DNA reads TGTGCCAGCAGCTTAGCAGGGGGGGCTGAAGCTTTCTTT.

This rearrangement joins TRBV10-3 to TRBJ2-3; TRBD2 matches 10 bases. The CDR3 is 16 amino acids. The V gene end was trimmed by 0 bases and the J gene end by 1 base; junction bases not matched to a gene: 1. Germline V CDR1 and CDR2: ENHRY, SYGVKD. The CDR3 DNA is TGTGCCATCAGTGAGTCGCTAGCGGGAGGCACAGATACGCAGTATTTT. Translating it yields CAISESLAGGTDTQYF.

V usage is TRBV27 and J usage is TRBJ1-1; no clear D gene. From germline, CDR1 is MNHEY and CDR2 SMNVEV (reference sequence). Trimming shortened V by 6 bases and J by 3 bases, and 11 bases separated the two germline ends. CDR3 size: 13 residues. Written as DNA, the CDR3 is TGTGCCAGCAGCATAGACGGAGACACTGAAGCTTTCTTT. It yields the protein CASSIDGDTEAFF.

In nucleotides, the CDR3 is TGTGCCAGCAGTTCCGGGACAGGGGGCGTAGAGACCCAGTACTTC. Residues: CASSSGTGGVETQYF. The chain has TRBV27 and TRBJ2-5; 12 nucleotides align to TRBD1. V lost 4 bases, J lost 4 bases, and 4 bases stayed unmatched. CDR3 length: 15 amino acids. Per the germline V gene, CDR1 is MNHEY and CDR2 is SMNVEV (reference sequence).

This clone was seen a single time. The J gene is TRBJ2-7, the V gene TRBV14, with D perhaps matching TRBD2 (6 bases). This CDR3 comprises 14 residues. V lost 4 bases to trimming and J lost 2 bases, with 12 bases between them. Germline V gene sequence: CDR1 SGHDN, CDR2 FVKESK. The CDR3 coding sequence is TGTGCCAGCAGCCCCGCGGGACTTACCTACGAGCAGTACTTC. This codes for CASSPAGLTYEQYF.

There are a few counts of this clone. The chain carries TRBV13 and TRBJ1-3, with TRBD1 as a possible D gene (5 bases). V lost 5 bases and J 8 bases, leaving 13 bases between the germline ends. Germline V lookup: CDR1 PRHDT, CDR2 FYEKMQ (reference sequence). The CDR3 runs to 13 residues. The CDR3 DNA reads TGTGCCAGCAGCCTACGGCCGGGGGACACCATATATTTT. It specifies CASSLRPGDTIYF.

This clone was observed a few times. This rearrangement joins TRBV7-9 to TRBJ2-2, with 14 nucleotides matching TRBD2. The V gene end was trimmed by 5 bases and the J gene end by 5 bases; junction bases not matched to a gene: 10. The CDR3 is 18 residues long. The germline V gene encodes CDR1 SEHNR and CDR2 FQNEAQ (reference sequence). CDR3 amino acids: CASSLGLAGVIGTGELFF. The CDR3 nucleotides are TGTGCCAGCAGCCTGGGACTAGCGGGAGTAATAGGAACCGGGGAGCTGTTTTTT.

The chain recombines TRBV12-3 or TRBV12-4 with TRBJ2-3, with D tentatively TRBD1 (6 bases). CDR3 length: 13 amino acids. With 6 bases removed from V and 3 bases from J, the gap between germline ends came to 10 bases. CDR3 sequence: CASRPTGTDTQYF. CDR3 bases: TGTGCCAGCAGACCAACAGGGACAGATACGCAGTATTTT.

The chain has TRBV18 and TRBJ2-1; D might be TRBD2 (6 bases). Germline-derived CDR1 and CDR2 are KGHSH and LQKENI. There are 13 residues in the CDR3. Trimming removed 0 bases at V and 8 bases at J, with 8 bases between. Here the CDR3 reads CASSPPGEDEQFF. Written as DNA, the CDR3 is TGTGCCAGCTCACCACCAGGGGAGGATGAGCAGTTCTTC.

V usage is TRBV15 and J usage is TRBJ1-5, with 10 bases lining up with TRBD1. Looked up from germline, CDR1 is LNHNV and CDR2 is YYDKDF (reference sequence). The CDR3 extends over 16 amino acids. V lost 8 bases and J lost 1; bases outside the gene matches: 8. CDR3 loop: CATARQGAGSNQPQHF. In nucleotides, the CDR3 is TGTGCCACCGCCCGACAGGGGGCCGGGAGCAATCAGCCCCAGCATTTT.

The J gene is TRBJ1-5, the V gene TRBV4-1; D is perhaps TRBD1 (5 bases). Trimming removed 1 base from V and 5 bases from J, with 12 bases in between. CDR1 MGHRA and CDR2 YSYEKL come from the germline V gene. The CDR3 runs 15 residues. Here the CDR3 DNA reads TGCGCCAGCAGCCAAGGCCAGGGAGGTTATCAGCCCCAGCATTTT. Translated, it gives CASSQGQGGYQPQHF.

This chain connects TRBV4-3 to TRBJ2-1, with a possible D match to TRBD2 (5 bases). Looked up from germline, CDR1 is LGHNA and CDR2 is YSLEER. The length of the CDR3 is 15 residues. V dropped 0 bases and J dropped 3 bases, with 9 bases sitting between them. CDR3 sequence reads: CASSQDLRGYNEQFF. CDR3 sequence (DNA): TGCGCCAGCAGCCAAGATCTTCGGGGCTACAATGAGCAGTTCTTC.